This T cell receptor beta chain stems from a study of blood T cell repertoires in COVID-19. In the original processing: Reference gene primer amplification yielded estimated nucleated cell counts. Sequenced by immunoSEQ multiplex PCR; TCRdb stores in-frame clones only, minus some. The DNA was the basis for D and trimming; V, J and clone size are from that table. The sample yields 350,000 to 400,000 clones, 70% to 90% seen once. The CDR3 covers 15 residues. V lost 5 bases and J lost 5; bases outside the gene matches: 7. The V gene's germline CDR1 is SGHVS and CDR2 FNYEAQ. The source material was peripheral blood. J is TRBJ1-4 and V is TRBV7-6, with 8 bases matching TRBD1. The TCR comes from a woman aged 55-75 years with COVID-19, enrolled during active disease. In nucleotides, the CDR3 is TGTGCCAGCAGCCCCCACAGGGGGGAAAATGAAAAACTGTTTTTT. Residues: CASSPHRGENEKLFF.